The clone carrying this T cell receptor (beta chain) has only a few counts. As yet, its antigen is unknown. Germline CDR1 reads SGHRS; CDR2 reads YFSETQ. The CDR3 is 15 residues long. V was clipped by 0 bases and J by 1 base, with 10 bases between them. The data were obtained in a study of T cells after yellow fever vaccination. Study-wide context: SMART-Seq v4 Ultra Low Input served to prepare low-cell-number fractions. Overall study findings and caveats: Clonotype sharing between CD4 and CD8 compartments was small. Most primary-vaccination clones reappeared after the booster (just under 98% CD4, about 87% CD8).

The 5'RACE template-switching step produced TCR cDNA and added a universal primer site and UMIs. MiXCR, applied by TCRdb to the 5' RACE reads, yields one record per CDR3 protein. The data show about 400,000 distinct CDR3 sequences, with 6.2% seen just once and approximately 16% held by the top ten. This receptor was identified in a young man who received the YFV17D yellow fever vaccine. This sequence joins TRBV5-1 and TRBJ1-1; D is unclear. Source: PBMCs, taken 5 days after the yellow fever booster vaccination. This CDR3 is CASSLVEWGNTEAFF. CDR3 in DNA: TGCGCCAGCAGCTTGGTTGAATGGGGGAACACTGAAGCTTTCTTT.